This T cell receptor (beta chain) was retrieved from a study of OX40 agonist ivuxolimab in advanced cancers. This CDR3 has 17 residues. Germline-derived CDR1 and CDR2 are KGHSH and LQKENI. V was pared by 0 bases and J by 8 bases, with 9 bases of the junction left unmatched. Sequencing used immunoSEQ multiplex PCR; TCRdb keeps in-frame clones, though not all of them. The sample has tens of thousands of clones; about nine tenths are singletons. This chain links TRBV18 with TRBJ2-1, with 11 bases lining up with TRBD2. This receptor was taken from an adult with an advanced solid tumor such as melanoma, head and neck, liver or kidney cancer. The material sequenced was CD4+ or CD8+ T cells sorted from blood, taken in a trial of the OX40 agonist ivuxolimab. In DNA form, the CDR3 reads TGTGCCAGCTCACCACCGGTTAGCGGGAGGGCCTGGGATGAGCAGTTCTTC. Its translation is CASSPPVSGRAWDEQFF.